The present T cell receptor beta chain was sequenced within a study of T cell repertoires in cytomegalovirus infection. Whole-study context: Indications came from public TCR beta signatures; they pointed to CMV infection and to a matching HLA type.

Germline V gene data show CDR1 as SGHTA and CDR2 as FQGTGA. The CDR3 has 14 residues. After removal of 3 bases from V and 6 bases from J, the junction contained 8 bases not matched to a gene. Comment on this clonotype: Its antigen is not identified.

In TCRdb, the reads were re-called with MiXCR into one record per CDR3 protein. Among about 110,000 distinct CDR3 sequences listed, about 30% were seen once. Material: CD8+ T cells from cultured PBMCs, obtained from culture after CMV antigen stimulation. The chain has TRBV7-3 and TRBJ2-7, with 7 bases aligning to TRBD1. The clonotype was recovered from a human donor in good health (CMV status not recorded). Some clones in this sample may be carry-over from other donors' samples. The CDR3: CASSFQTGSSEQYF. CDR3 bases: TGTGCCAGCAGCTTTCAGACAGGGTCCAGCGAGCAGTACTTC.